This TCR beta chain was found in a study of blood T cell repertoires in COVID-19. Sequenced by immunoSEQ multiplex PCR; TCRdb stores in-frame clones only, minus some. The data contain approximately 230,000 clones, around 88% of them singletons. Trimming shortened V by 4 bases and J by 4 bases, and 10 bases separated the two germline ends. Germline CDR1 reads LNHDA; CDR2 reads SQIVND (reference sequence). CDR3 size: 13 residues. The source material was peripheral blood. V usage is TRBV19 and J usage is TRBJ1-1; tentatively, D is TRBD1 (6 bases). This clonotype was obtained from a man at least 80 years old with acute or convalescent COVID-19. CDR3: CASSNQGSTEAFF. CDR3 nucleotide sequence: TGTGCCAGTAGTAATCAGGGGAGCACTGAAGCTTTCTTT. The variable domain in full, completed from reference TRBV19 and TRBJ1-1, reads DGGITQSPKYLFRKEGQNVTLSCEQNLNHDAMYWYRQDPGQGLRLIYYSQIVNDFQKGDIAEGYSVSREKKESFPLTVTSAQKNPTAFYLCASSNQGSTEAFFGQGTRLTVV.